Presented here are 14 T cell receptor beta chains from one specimen sequenced in a study of tumor-infiltrating lymphocytes in localized non-small cell lung cancer. Here immunoSEQ multiplex PCR was the method, and the copy in TCRdb shows in-frame clones only, minus some. The sample yields 13,000 or so clones, roughly 85% seen once. The material sequenced was uninvolved lung tissue not adjacent to the tumor. The source of these receptors is a human donor with non-small cell lung cancer.

This clone was seen a single time. The rearrangement uses TRBV11-2 and TRBJ1-4, with D unresolved. CDR1 is SGHAT, CDR2 FQNNGV, per germline. Between the trimmed V and J ends, which lost 5 bases and 7 bases, there was a span of 11 bases. The CDR3 runs 13 residues. For the CDR3, the DNA is TGTGCCAGCAGCGCCGGCTACGCTGAAAAACTGTTTTTT. It yields the protein CASSAGYAEKLFF.

The rearrangement links TRBV29-1 to TRBJ2-7, with TRBD1 as a possible D gene (6 bases). CDR1 is SQVTM and CDR2 is ANQGSEA in the germline V gene. The CDR3 runs 12 residues. The CDR3 coding sequence is TGCTCATCAATGGGGGCCTCCTACGAGCAGTACTTC. Translation: CSSMGASYEQYF.

The V call is TRBV4-3, the J call TRBJ2-1; D gene ambiguous. Germline V gene data show CDR1 as LGHNA and CDR2 as YSLEER. The CDR3 contains 14 residues. Deletions cut 4 bases from V and 0 bases from J, with 7 bases between. CDR3 in amino acids: CASSPESSYNEQFF. The CDR3 DNA reads as TGCGCCAGCAGCCCCGAGAGCTCCTACAATGAGCAGTTCTTC.

The chain uses TRBV4-3 and TRBJ1-2; D perhaps matches TRBD1 (5 bases). The CDR3 covers 16 residues. Germline V gene lookup returns CDR1 LGHNA and CDR2 YSLEER. V gave up 0 bases and J gave up 8 bases, with 19 bases separating them. The CDR3 here is CASSQEGGRARAGYTF. The CDR3 DNA follows: TGCGCCAGCAGCCAAGAGGGGGGTCGGGCCAGGGCAGGCTACACCTTC.

The V gene is TRBV6-1, the J gene TRBJ1-1; TRBD1 is a possible D gene (5 bases). This CDR3 has 13 residues. In germline, CDR1 is MNHNS, CDR2 SASEGT. V lost 8 bases and J lost 5, with 15 bases in between. CDR3 residues: CASLLPGRTEAFF. CDR3 in DNA: TGTGCCAGCCTTCTCCCAGGGAGGACTGAAGCTTTCTTT.

In this sample, this clone turned up a few times. The V call is TRBV7-2, the J call TRBJ2-3, with D perhaps TRBD1 or TRBD2 (5 bases each). CDR1 and CDR2 from the germline V gene are SGHTA and FQGNSA. Trimming left V 0 bases short and J 2 bases short, with 6 bases between. CDR3 length equals 14 residues. CDR3 region: CASSLAGVTDTQYF. The DNA for the CDR3 is TGTGCCAGCAGCTTAGCGGGGGTCACAGATACGCAGTATTTT.

This clone was counted a single time. The gene calls are TRBV30 and TRBJ2-3, with D perhaps matching TRBD1 (6 bases). Germline loops: CDR1 GTSNPN, CDR2 SVGIG (reference sequence). The CDR3 runs to 13 residues. The V end lost 7 bases, the J end lost 3 bases, and 14 bases lay between the germline ends. CDR3 bases: TGTGCCTTTGGGGGCTATCTGACAGATACGCAGTATTTT. The encoded protein is CAFGGYLTDTQYF.

The J gene is TRBJ1-1, the V gene TRBV4-1; no clear D. The V and J ends lost 0 bases and 5 bases respectively, with 13 bases between them. From germline, CDR1 is MGHRA and CDR2 YSYEKL. This CDR3 has 15 residues. The CDR3 loop is CASSQEIVGSTEAFF. CDR3 DNA sequence: TGCGCCAGCAGCCAAGAAATAGTGGGTAGTACTGAAGCTTTCTTT.

The chain links TRBV4-1 to TRBJ1-5; 8 nucleotides align to TRBD1. V was pared by 0 bases and J by 3 bases, with 7 bases of the junction left unmatched. The germline gives CDR1 MGHRA, CDR2 YSYEKL. This CDR3 spans 17 amino acids. CDR3 DNA: TGCGCCAGCAGCCAAGATCCACAGGGGGGTCTCAATCAGCCCCAGCATTTT. This encodes CASSQDPQGGLNQPQHF.

Regarding this clone: A read error may account for a junction end that differs from germline. This CDR3 reads CASSFSGGSHNSPLHF. The DNA for the CDR3 is TGTGCCAGCAGCTTCTCAGGGGGCTCCCATAATTCACCCCTCCACTTT. This chain uses TRBV7-8 with TRBJ1-6; 8 nucleotides line up with TRBD1. The CDR3 extends over 16 amino acids. Germline CDR1 reads SGHVS; CDR2 reads FQNEAQ.

This clone has a single count. The V and J genes are TRBV9 and TRBJ2-3; perhaps TRBD2 as D (6 bases). The CDR3 has 15 residues. Germline V CDR1 and CDR2: SGDLS, YYNGEE. V was trimmed by 4 bases and J by 2 bases, leaving 14 bases between them. The CDR3 region is CASSTGLLLTDTQYF. The CDR3, as DNA: TGTGCCAGCAGCACGGGACTCCTACTCACAGATACGCAGTATTTT. The variable domain in full, completed from reference TRBV9 and TRBJ2-3, reads DSGVTQTPKHLITATGQRVTLRCSPRSGDLSVYWYQQSLDQGLQFLIQYYNGEERAKGNILERFSAQQFPDLHSELNLSSLELGDSALYFCASSTGLLLTDTQYFGPGTRLTVL.

This clone appeared a few times. The chain uses TRBV2 and TRBJ2-2; a possible D gene is TRBD2 (5 bases). The CDR3 has 11 residues. Germline CDR1 and CDR2: SNHLY and FYNNEI. V lost 6 bases and J lost 7, with 6 bases in between. DNA of the CDR3: TGTGCCAGCAGGGGAGACGGGGAGCTGTTTTTT. The encoded protein is CASRGDGELFF.

The chain carries TRBV5-1 and TRBJ2-5; D is tentatively TRBD1 or TRBD2 (5 bases each). Between the trimmed V and J ends, which lost 3 bases and 4 bases, there was a span of 13 bases. The CDR3 length is 14 residues. Germline values: CDR1 SGHRS, CDR2 YFSETQ. This CDR3 is CASSWDGPGETQYF. CDR3 DNA sequence: TGCGCCAGCAGCTGGGACGGGCCCGGAGAGACCCAGTACTTC.

DNA of the CDR3: TGTGCCAGCAGCTTAGGGGAGGGATCTGGCTACACCTTC. It encodes CASSLGEGSGYTF. The gene calls are TRBV7-3 and TRBJ1-2; D is uncertain. Looked up from germline, CDR1 is SGHTA and CDR2 is FQGTGA. V was trimmed by 2 bases and J by 7 bases, leaving 11 bases between them. There are 13 residues in the CDR3. The entire variable domain, with the rest obtained from reference TRBV7-3 and TRBJ1-2, is as follows: GAGVSQTPSNKVTEKGKYVELRCDPISGHTALYWYRQSLGQGPEFLIYFQGTGAADDSGLPNDRFFAVRPEGSVSTLKIQRTERGDSAVYLCASSLGEGSGYTFGSGTRLTVV.